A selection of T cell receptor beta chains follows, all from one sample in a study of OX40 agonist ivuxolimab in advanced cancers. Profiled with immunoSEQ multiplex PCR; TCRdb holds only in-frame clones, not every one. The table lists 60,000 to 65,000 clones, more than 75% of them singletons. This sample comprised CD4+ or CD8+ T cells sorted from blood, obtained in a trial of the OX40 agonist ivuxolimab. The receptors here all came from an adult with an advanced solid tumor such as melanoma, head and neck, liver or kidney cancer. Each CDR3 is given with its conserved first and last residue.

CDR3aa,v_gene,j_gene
CSISRGLISTDTQYF,TRBV29-1,TRBJ2-3
CASSSRLAGVETQYF,TRBV5-4,TRBJ2-5
CASSLGGFRGYTF,TRBV5-1,TRBJ1-2
CASSQEAGTTSAYEQYF,TRBV4-1,TRBJ2-7
CASIGGRQYRGNTIYF,TRBV19,TRBJ1-3
CASSLEAGQWETQYF,TRBV5-4,TRBJ2-5
CASSYGGSQPQHF,TRBV6-5,TRBJ1-5
CASSPSTPYNEQFF,TRBV27,TRBJ2-1
CASSLAASGRRNEQFF,TRBV5-4,TRBJ2-1
CACTGTGILYEQYF,TRBV28,TRBJ2-7
CASSLYRGPPYEQYF,TRBV5-1,NA
CASSFQGADEQFF,TRBV5-1,TRBJ2-1
CASTEGSSNQPQHF,TRBV19,TRBJ1-5
CASSLPLADPSGANVLTF,TRBV5-6,TRBJ2-6
CASSLEGVGLDTGELFF,TRBV5-4,TRBJ2-2
CASSSLTESTDTQYF,TRBV27,TRBJ2-3
CASRGYSNQPQHF,TRBV28,TRBJ1-5
CASSLGVGSGANVLTF,TRBV11-2,TRBJ2-6
CASSLARAVDTQYF,TRBV11-2,TRBJ2-3
CASSYSIIGGTTEAFF,TRBV6-5,TRBJ1-1
CASSIRQGGNSPLHF,TRBV28,TRBJ1-6
CAISALAGVANNEQFF,TRBV10-3,TRBJ2-1
CASSLAGGGDTQYF,TRBV27,TRBJ2-3
CASNRQGGSGANVLTF,TRBV5-1,TRBJ2-6
CASSPRGESSYEQYF,TRBV4-2,TRBJ2-7
CASSRGPNEKLFF,TRBV6-1,TRBJ1-4
CASSLYVGGFTDTQYF,TRBV5-4,TRBJ2-3
CASKREDTQYF,TRBV28,TRBJ2-3